Below, 8 T cell receptor beta chains from the same sample are listed, as sequenced in a study of early T cells in non-severe SARS-CoV-2 infection (dated by TCRdb to about 2021). Library preparation employed 5' RACE. Sequenced using a NextSeq 500. TCRdb took the public reads, trimmed them with fastp at Q25, ran MiXCR for clone calling and kept in-frame beta chains. CDR3 protein sequences are deduplicated, and each keeps its most common genes and DNA. This sample is represented by around 92,000 distinct CDR3 sequences; roughly 11% of them were singletons. In total, the top ten clones hold 5.1% of the sample. The sequencing sample was made of whole blood. The receptors stem from an adult who was a healthcare worker with PCR-confirmed SARS-CoV-2 infection or an uninfected control (not recorded which).

This chain connects TRBV3-1 to TRBJ2-1; 9 bases are a match to TRBD2. Germline V gives CDR1 LGHDT, CDR2 YNNKEL (reference sequence). Germline trimming cut 3 bases from V and 1 base from J; bases unmatched to any gene: 4. The CDR3 is 16 residues long. The DNA of the CDR3 is TGTGCCAGCAGCCATGAAAGCGGGGGGTCCTACAATGAGCAGTTCTTC. Its translation: CASSHESGGSYNEQFF.

This clonotype was detected a few times. The CDR3 is CAWSVTNYEQYF. In DNA form, the CDR3 reads TGTGCCTGGAGTGTAACCAATTACGAGCAGTACTTC. The V call is TRBV30, the J call TRBJ2-7, with D unclear. This CDR3 is built from 12 residues. Germline CDR1 and CDR2: GTSNPN and SVGIG (reference sequence). V lost 0 bases and J 4 bases, leaving 7 bases between the germline ends.

This clonotype has just a few counts. J is TRBJ1-5 and V is TRBV21-1. TRBV21-1 is a known pseudogene. CDR3 size: 16 residues. In nucleotides, the CDR3 is TGTGCCAGCAGCCCTGGGTCAGTGGGACTGAATCAGCCCCAGCATTTT. It is translated as CASSPGSVGLNQPQHF.

This clonotype was picked up one time. This sequence joins TRBV5-6 and TRBJ2-7; TRBD1 might be the D (6 bases). From germline, CDR1 is SGHDT and CDR2 YYEEEE. The CDR3 loop spans 16 amino acids. V was shortened by 2 bases and J by 0 bases, with 15 bases between the two germline ends. Here the CDR3 reads CASSFLPQGSSYEQYF. The DNA of the CDR3 is TGTGCCAGCAGCTTTCTCCCGCAGGGGAGCTCCTACGAGCAGTACTTC.

This clonotype was seen only a few times. The chain carries TRBV29-1 and TRBJ2-3; 7 positions agree with TRBD1. The length of the CDR3 is 13 residues. CDR1 SQVTM and CDR2 ANQGSEA come from the germline V gene. Trimming took 4 bases from V and 2 from J; bases not matched to a gene: 3. In nucleotides, the CDR3 is TGCAGCGTTGGAGGGACAGTCACAGATACGCAGTATTTT. This translates into CSVGGTVTDTQYF.

This clonotype has just a few counts. The V call is TRBV7-3, the J call TRBJ2-3, with D unresolved. V lost 1 base to trimming and J lost 2 bases, with 7 bases between them. In germline, CDR1 is SGHTA, CDR2 FQGTGA. This CDR3 region has 14 residues. Here the CDR3 DNA reads TGTGCCAGCAGCTTAAAGGGATACACAGATACGCAGTATTTT. This gives the protein CASSLKGYTDTQYF.

This clonotype occurred many times. The V call is TRBV20-1, the J call TRBJ2-7; D gene ambiguous. This CDR3 region has 13 residues. V dropped 8 bases and J dropped 0 bases, with 14 bases sitting between them. The germline gives CDR1 DFQATT, CDR2 SNEGSKA (reference sequence). As DNA, the CDR3 is TGCAGTCCCCGACTCAGAAGCTCCTACGAGCAGTACTTC. Its protein product is CSPRLRSSYEQYF.

This clonotype was detected ten times or more. V is TRBV7-9 and J is TRBJ2-5, with a possible D match to TRBD1 (5 bases). V dropped 6 bases and J dropped 5 bases, with 7 bases sitting between them. The CDR3 sequence is 11 residues long. Germline V gene lookup returns CDR1 SEHNR and CDR2 FQNEAQ (reference sequence). In DNA, the CDR3 is TGTGCCAGCAGGTCAGGGGAGACCCAGTACTTC. This translates into CASRSGETQYF.